A single sample is the source of the 19 T cell receptor beta chains below, sequenced in a study of shared clonotypes between healthy human individuals. Sequencing was performed with immunoSEQ multiplex PCR; in TCRdb, only in-frame clones are kept and a portion is missing. This table has 1,100,000 or so clones, around 78% appearing once. Sequences were obtained from memory CD4+ T cells from PBMCs. Documented subset: CD45RA-negative fraction. Receptor source: a man younger than 35 in good health. Some clones in this sample may be carry-over from other donors' samples.

The genes are TRBV9 and TRBJ2-1; 9 bases match TRBD2. This CDR3 contains 15 residues. Trimming removed 3 bases from V and 3 bases from J; junction bases left unmatched: 4. CDR1 is SGDLS, CDR2 YYNGEE, per germline. The CDR3 reads CASSATSGLYNEQFF. The CDR3 bases are TGTGCCAGCAGCGCGACTAGCGGACTCTACAATGAGCAGTTCTTC.

Points on this clone: A clone one base away is much larger, so this may be a read error. This sample also contains other DNA sequences that code for the same CDR3. The chain is built from TRBV7-8 and TRBJ1-1; TRBD1 might be the D (6 bases). Germline V gene lookup returns CDR1 SGHVS and CDR2 FQNEAQ. V was clipped by 5 bases and J by 1 base, with 8 bases between them. The CDR3 is 13 amino acids. CDR3 nucleotide sequence: TGTGCCAGCAGCCTGACAGGGAACACTGAAGCTTTCTTT. Translated, it gives CASSLTGNTEAFF. The whole variable domain, filled in from reference TRBV7-8 and TRBJ1-1, reads GAGVSQSPRYKVAKRGQDVALRCDPISGHVSLFWYQQALGQGPEFLTYFQNEAQLDKSGLPSDRFFAERPEGSVSTLKIQRTQQEDSAVYLCASSLTGNTEAFFGQGTRLTVV.

The genes are TRBV7-2 and TRBJ2-1, with TRBD2 as a possible D gene (5 bases). CDR1 and CDR2 (germline): SGHTA, FQGNSA. Trimming cost V 6 bases and J 7 bases, with 13 bases left between them. CDR3 size: 13 residues. CDR3 in amino acids: CASRKTPGNEQFF. The CDR3 DNA reads TGTGCCAGCAGGAAAACCCCGGGGAATGAGCAGTTCTTC.

CDR3 region: CASSFGLGRAGDTQYF. CDR3 coding DNA: TGTGCCAGCAGCTTCGGACTAGGAAGGGCAGGAGATACGCAGTATTTT. The chain recombines TRBV7-9 with TRBJ2-3; 7 bases line up with TRBD2. After removal of 3 bases from V and 5 bases from J, the junction contained 11 bases not matched to a gene. This CDR3 comprises 16 residues. Per germline, CDR1 SEHNR and CDR2 FQNEAQ (reference sequence).

This clone was detected once. The V and J genes are TRBV4-3 and TRBJ2-1; D possibly matches TRBD1 or TRBD2 (6 bases each). The germline CDR1 and CDR2 sequences are LGHNA and YSLEER. This CDR3 comprises 13 residues. The V and J ends lost 0 bases and 11 bases respectively, with 11 bases between them. CDR3 in DNA: TGCGCCAGCAGCCAAGAAGGGGGGCTAAAGCAGTTCTTC. Its protein is CASSQEGGLKQFF.

The V gene is TRBV28, the J gene TRBJ1-4; a weak D match, TRBD1 (6 bases). V was shortened by 5 bases and J by 5 bases, with 15 bases between the two germline ends. Per the germline V gene, CDR1 is MDHEN and CDR2 is SYDVKM. This CDR3 has 15 amino acids. The CDR3 DNA reads as TGTGCCAGCAGTGGGGGGGGACAAGTAAATGAAAAACTGTTTTTT. Its translation is CASSGGGQVNEKLFF.

The chain couples TRBV6-4 to TRBJ1-2, with 8 bases identical to TRBD1. V was clipped by 7 bases and J by 4 bases; unmatched bases: 14. The CDR3 covers 16 residues. CDR1 MRHNA and CDR2 SNTAGT come from the germline V gene. CDR3 coding DNA: TGTGCCAGCACATACGGCAGGGGGCAGCGAAGCTATGGCTACACCTTC. This codes for CASTYGRGQRSYGYTF.

V is TRBV6-5 and J is TRBJ2-3, with D hard to call. The CDR3 covers 13 residues. Germline assignment: CDR1 MNHEY and CDR2 SVGAGI. V lost 2 bases to trimming and J lost 6 bases, with 9 bases between them. The CDR3 loop is CASSYGRADTQYF. The CDR3 region has the DNA TGTGCCAGCAGTTACGGGCGAGCGGATACGCAGTATTTT.

The chain couples TRBV7-2 to TRBJ2-1, with D possibly being TRBD2 (7 bases). V was pared by 5 bases and J by 4 bases, with 21 bases between. In germline, CDR1 is SGHTA, CDR2 FQGNSA. The CDR3 spans 17 residues. The chain's CDR3 is CASSPAAFGGAYNEQFF. For the CDR3, the DNA is TGTGCCAGCAGCCCAGCAGCTTTTGGGGGGGCTTACAATGAGCAGTTCTTC.

V is TRBV11-2 and J is TRBJ2-7; D is possibly TRBD1 (6 bases). Trimming pared 4 bases from V and 2 bases from J, leaving 12 bases between. The CDR3 runs 14 residues. Germline V gives CDR1 SGHAT, CDR2 FQNNGV. CDR3 amino acids: CASSYTGSTYEQYF. CDR3 nucleotide sequence: TGTGCCAGCAGCTATACAGGGTCTACCTACGAGCAGTACTTC.

V gene TRBV27 combines with J gene TRBJ1-1; 7 bases agree with TRBD1. The CDR3 has 15 amino acids. CDR1 and CDR2 from the germline V gene are MNHEY and SMNVEV (reference sequence). Trimming took 3 bases from V and 4 from J; bases not matched to a gene: 8. The CDR3 sequence: CASSLAPGQLTEAFF. The CDR3 DNA follows: TGTGCCAGCAGTTTGGCTCCGGGACAGCTCACTGAAGCTTTCTTT.

The rearrangement uses TRBV9 and TRBJ2-1, with 12 bases lining up with TRBD2. After removal of 3 bases from V and 8 bases from J, the junction contained 3 bases not matched to a gene. The CDR3 sequence is 14 residues long. Germline V lookup: CDR1 SGDLS, CDR2 YYNGEE. Here the CDR3 reads CASSASGRDDEQFF. In DNA form, the CDR3 reads TGTGCCAGCAGCGCTAGCGGGAGGGACGATGAGCAGTTCTTC.

The chain links TRBV28 to TRBJ2-2; D is undetermined. The germline V and J ends were trimmed by 5 bases and 8 bases, with 6 bases remaining between them. This CDR3 comprises 11 residues. Per germline, CDR1 MDHEN and CDR2 SYDVKM. The CDR3 protein is CASSTPGELFF. DNA of the CDR3: TGTGCCAGCAGTACCCCTGGGGAGCTGTTTTTT.

The chain recombines TRBV5-1 with TRBJ1-2, with 9 bases that match TRBD1. The CDR3 sequence is 15 residues long. V was pared by 0 bases and J by 8 bases, with 8 bases of the junction left unmatched. The germline gives CDR1 SGHRS, CDR2 YFSETQ. The CDR3 region has the DNA TGCGCCAGCAGCTTGGACGGGACAGGGAGAAACGGCTACACCTTC. Amino acids: CASSLDGTGRNGYTF.

This clone was found many times. The V gene is TRBV6-1, the J gene TRBJ2-7; D may be TRBD1 (6 bases). Trimming left V 0 bases short and J 6 bases short, with 21 bases between. Germline CDR1 reads MNHNS; CDR2 reads SASEGT. The CDR3 has 17 residues. The CDR3 DNA follows: TGTGCCAGCAGTGAAGCGTTCCGATGGGCAGGGGCGGGCGAGCAGTACTTC. It is translated as CASSEAFRWAGAGEQYF.

The chain joins TRBV11-2 to TRBJ2-6, with 7 bases aligning to TRBD1. This CDR3 contains 15 residues. The V gene's germline CDR1 is SGHAT and CDR2 FQNNGV. Trimming cost V 3 bases and J 2 bases; bases outside gene matches: 1. For the CDR3, the DNA is TGTGCCAGCAGCTTTACAGGGGCTGGGGCCAACGTCCTGACTTTC. Encoded protein: CASSFTGAGANVLTF.

The V and J genes are TRBV30 and TRBJ2-3, with D maybe TRBD2 (6 bases). The CDR3 covers 13 residues. CDR1 and CDR2 (germline): GTSNPN, SVGIG (reference sequence). With 4 bases removed from V and 0 bases from J, the gap between germline ends came to 8 bases. In DNA, the CDR3 is TGTGCCTGGACTAGCGCGAGCACAGATACGCAGTATTTT. Its protein product is CAWTSASTDTQYF.

The chain carries TRBV14 and TRBJ2-2; D is possibly TRBD1 or TRBD2 (5 bases each). Germline CDR1 and CDR2: SGHDN and FVKESK. V lost 3 bases to trimming and J lost 2 bases, with 13 bases between them. The CDR3 has 16 amino acids. The CDR3 is CASSQTTGGNTGELFF. For the CDR3, the DNA is TGTGCCAGCAGCCAGACCACTGGGGGAAACACCGGGGAGCTGTTTTTT.

J is TRBJ2-7 and V is TRBV6-1; 8 nucleotides line up with TRBD2. Trimming cost V 3 bases and J 4 bases; bases outside gene matches: 5. CDR1 and CDR2 (germline): MNHNS, SASEGT. This CDR3 has 14 amino acids. The chain's CDR3 is CASSESGREYEQYF. CDR3 coding DNA: TGTGCCAGCAGTGAGAGCGGGAGAGAGTACGAGCAGTACTTC.